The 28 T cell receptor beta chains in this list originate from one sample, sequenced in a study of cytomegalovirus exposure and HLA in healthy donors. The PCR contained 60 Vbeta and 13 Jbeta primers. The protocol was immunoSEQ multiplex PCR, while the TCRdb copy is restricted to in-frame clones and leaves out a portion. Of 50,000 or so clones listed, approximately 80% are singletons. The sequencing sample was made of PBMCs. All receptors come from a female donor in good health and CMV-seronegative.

CDR3 DNA: TGCAGCGCAGAAAGGGGGGCTAGCGGGAGTTTAGGTGATGAGCAGTTCTTC. Amino acids: CSAERGASGSLGDEQFF. The chain has TRBV29-1 and TRBJ2-1; 10 positions agree with TRBD2. Trimming cost V 7 bases and J 8 bases; bases outside gene matches: 20. Germline V gene data show CDR1 as SQVTM and CDR2 as ANQGSEA. The CDR3 consists of 17 residues.

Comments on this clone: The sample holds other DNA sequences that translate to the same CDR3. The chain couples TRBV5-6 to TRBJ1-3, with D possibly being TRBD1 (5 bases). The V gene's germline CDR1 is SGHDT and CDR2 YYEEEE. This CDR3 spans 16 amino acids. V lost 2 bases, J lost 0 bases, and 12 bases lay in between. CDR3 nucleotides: TGTGCCAGCAGCTTATTTACAGGCGTCTCTGGAAACACCATATATTTT. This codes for CASSLFTGVSGNTIYF. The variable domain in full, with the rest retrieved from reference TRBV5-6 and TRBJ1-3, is DAGVTQSPTHLIKTRGQQVTLRCSPKSGHDTVSWYQQALGQGPQFIFQYYEEEERQRGNFPDRFSGHQFPNYSSELNVNALLLGDSALYLCASSLFTGVSGNTIYFGEGSWLTVV.

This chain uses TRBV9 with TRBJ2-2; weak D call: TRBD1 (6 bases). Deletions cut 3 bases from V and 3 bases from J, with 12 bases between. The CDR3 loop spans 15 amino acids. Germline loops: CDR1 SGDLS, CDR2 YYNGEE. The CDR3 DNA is TGTGCCAGCAGCGCCCCTCCAGGGGACACCGGGGAGCTGTTTTTT. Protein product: CASSAPPGDTGELFF.

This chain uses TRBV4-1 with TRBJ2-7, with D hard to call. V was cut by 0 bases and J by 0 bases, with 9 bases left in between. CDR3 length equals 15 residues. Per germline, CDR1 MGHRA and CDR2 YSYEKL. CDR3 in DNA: TGCGCCAGCAGCCAAGACTGGCCAAACTCCTACGAGCAGTACTTC. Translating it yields CASSQDWPNSYEQYF.

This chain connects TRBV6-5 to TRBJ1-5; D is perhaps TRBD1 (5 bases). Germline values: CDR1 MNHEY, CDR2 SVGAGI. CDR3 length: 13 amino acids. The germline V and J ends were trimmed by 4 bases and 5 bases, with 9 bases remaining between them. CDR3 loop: CASSSQTDQPQHF. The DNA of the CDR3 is TGTGCCAGCAGTTCCCAGACAGATCAGCCCCAGCATTTT.

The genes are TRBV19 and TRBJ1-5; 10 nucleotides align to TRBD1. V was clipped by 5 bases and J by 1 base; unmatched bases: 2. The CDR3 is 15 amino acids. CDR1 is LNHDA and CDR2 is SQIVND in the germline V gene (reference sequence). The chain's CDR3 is CASSETGGSNQPQHF. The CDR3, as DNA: TGTGCCAGTAGTGAGACAGGGGGCAGCAATCAGCCCCAGCATTTT.

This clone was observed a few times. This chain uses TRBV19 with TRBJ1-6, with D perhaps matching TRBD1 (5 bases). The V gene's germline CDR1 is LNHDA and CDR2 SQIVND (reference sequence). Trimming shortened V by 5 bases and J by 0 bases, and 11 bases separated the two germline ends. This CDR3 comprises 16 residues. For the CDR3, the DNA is TGTGCCAGTAGTCGTGACAGCAGCTCCTATAATTCACCCCTCCACTTT. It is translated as CASSRDSSSYNSPLHF. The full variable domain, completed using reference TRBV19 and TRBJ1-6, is DGGITQSPKYLFRKEGQNVTLSCEQNLNHDAMYWYRQDPGQGLRLIYYSQIVNDFQKGDIAEGYSVSREKKESFPLTVTSAQKNPTAFYLCASSRDSSSYNSPLHFGNGTRLTVT.

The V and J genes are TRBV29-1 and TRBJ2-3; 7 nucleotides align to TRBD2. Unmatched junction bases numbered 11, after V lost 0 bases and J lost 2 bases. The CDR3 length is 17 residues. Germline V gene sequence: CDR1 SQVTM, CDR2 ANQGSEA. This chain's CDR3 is CSVEDKTPSGYTDTQYF. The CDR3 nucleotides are TGCAGCGTTGAAGATAAAACCCCTAGCGGATACACAGATACGCAGTATTTT.

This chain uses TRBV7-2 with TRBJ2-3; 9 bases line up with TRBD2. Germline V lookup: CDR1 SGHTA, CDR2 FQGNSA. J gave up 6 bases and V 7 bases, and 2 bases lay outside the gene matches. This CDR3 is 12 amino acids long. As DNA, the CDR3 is TGTGCCAGCAACAGCGGGGGGGATACGCAGTATTTT. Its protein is CASNSGGDTQYF.

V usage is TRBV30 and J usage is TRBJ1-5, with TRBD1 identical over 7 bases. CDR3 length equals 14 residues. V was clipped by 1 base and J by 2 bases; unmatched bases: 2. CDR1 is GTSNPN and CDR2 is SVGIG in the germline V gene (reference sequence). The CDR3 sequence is CAWSEGGGNQPQHF. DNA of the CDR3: TGTGCCTGGAGTGAAGGGGGCGGCAATCAGCCCCAGCATTTT.

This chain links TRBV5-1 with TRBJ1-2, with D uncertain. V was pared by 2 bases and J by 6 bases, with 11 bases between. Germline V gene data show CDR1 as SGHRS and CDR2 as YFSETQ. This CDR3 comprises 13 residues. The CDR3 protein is CASSLSRGDGYTF. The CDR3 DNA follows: TGCGCCAGCAGCTTATCAAGAGGAGATGGCTACACCTTC.

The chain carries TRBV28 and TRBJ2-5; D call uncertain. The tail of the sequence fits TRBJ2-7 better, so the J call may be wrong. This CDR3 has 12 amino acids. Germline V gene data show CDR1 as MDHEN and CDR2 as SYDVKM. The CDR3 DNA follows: TGTGCCAGCAGTTTATCCCGCTACGAGCAGTACTTC. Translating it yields CASSLSRYEQYF.

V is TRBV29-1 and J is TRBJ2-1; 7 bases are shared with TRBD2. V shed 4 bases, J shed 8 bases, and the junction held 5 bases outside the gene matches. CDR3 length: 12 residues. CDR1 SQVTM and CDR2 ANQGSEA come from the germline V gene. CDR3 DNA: TGCAGCGTTGTGGGGGAGGGAGATGAGCAGTTCTTC. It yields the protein CSVVGEGDEQFF.

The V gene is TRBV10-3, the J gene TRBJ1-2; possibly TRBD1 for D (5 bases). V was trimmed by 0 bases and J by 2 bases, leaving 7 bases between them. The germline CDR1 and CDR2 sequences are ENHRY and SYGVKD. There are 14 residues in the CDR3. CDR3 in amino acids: CAISESAGNYGYTF. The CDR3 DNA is TGTGCCATCAGTGAGTCAGCAGGGAACTATGGCTACACCTTC.

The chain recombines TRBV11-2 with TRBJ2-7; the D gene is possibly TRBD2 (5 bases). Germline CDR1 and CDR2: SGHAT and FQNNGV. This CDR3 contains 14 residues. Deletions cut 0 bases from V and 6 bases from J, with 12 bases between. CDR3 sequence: CASSLESPGVEQYF. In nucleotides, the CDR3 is TGTGCCAGCAGCTTAGAATCCCCCGGGGTCGAGCAGTACTTC. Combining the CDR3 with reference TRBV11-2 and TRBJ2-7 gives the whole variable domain EAGVAQSPRYKIIEKRQSVAFWCNPISGHATLYWYQQILGQGPKLLIQFQNNGVVDDSQLPKDRFSAERLKGVDSTLKIQPAKLEDSAVYLCASSLESPGVEQYFGPGTRLTVT.

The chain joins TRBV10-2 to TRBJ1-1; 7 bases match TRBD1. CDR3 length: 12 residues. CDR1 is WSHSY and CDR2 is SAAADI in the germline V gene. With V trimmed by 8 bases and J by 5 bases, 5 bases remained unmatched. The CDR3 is CASRDSSTEAFF. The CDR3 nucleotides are TGCGCCAGCCGGGACAGCTCTACTGAAGCTTTCTTT.

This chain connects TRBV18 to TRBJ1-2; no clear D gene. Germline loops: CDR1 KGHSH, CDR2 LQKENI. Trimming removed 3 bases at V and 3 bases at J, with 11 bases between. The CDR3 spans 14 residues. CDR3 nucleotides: TGTGCCAGCTCACCGGGGTGGGGAGACTATGGCTACACCTTC. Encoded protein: CASSPGWGDYGYTF.

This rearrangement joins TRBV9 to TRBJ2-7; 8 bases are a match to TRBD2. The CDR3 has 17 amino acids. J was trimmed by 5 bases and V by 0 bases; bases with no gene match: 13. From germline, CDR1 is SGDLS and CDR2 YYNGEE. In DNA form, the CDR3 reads TGTGCCAGCAGCGTAGGCAGGGGACTAAGCGGGGGCCACGAGCAGTACTTC. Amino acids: CASSVGRGLSGGHEQYF.

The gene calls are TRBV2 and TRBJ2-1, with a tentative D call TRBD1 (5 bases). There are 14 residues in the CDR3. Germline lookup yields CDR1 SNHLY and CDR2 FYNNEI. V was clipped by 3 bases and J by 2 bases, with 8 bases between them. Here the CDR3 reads CASSDRVTYNEQFF. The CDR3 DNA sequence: TGTGCCAGCAGTGACAGGGTTACCTACAATGAGCAGTTCTTC.

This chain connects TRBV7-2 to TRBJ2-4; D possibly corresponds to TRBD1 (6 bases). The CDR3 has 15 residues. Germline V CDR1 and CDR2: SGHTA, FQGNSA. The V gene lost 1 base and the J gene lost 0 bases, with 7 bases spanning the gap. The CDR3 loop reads CASSLGGLAKNIQYF. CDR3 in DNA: TGTGCCAGCAGCTTAGGGGGGCTAGCCAAAAACATTCAGTACTTC.

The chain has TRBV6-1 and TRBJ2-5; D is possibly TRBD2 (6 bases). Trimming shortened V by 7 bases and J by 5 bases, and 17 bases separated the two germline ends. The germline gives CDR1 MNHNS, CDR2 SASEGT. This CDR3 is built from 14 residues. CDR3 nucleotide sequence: TGTGCCAGCATAAAATCAGCGGGCGGGGAGACCCAGTACTTC. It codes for CASIKSAGGETQYF.

CDR3 sequence: CASSYYRGHRFF. CDR3 in DNA: TGTGCCAGCAGTTACTACCGGGGTCATCGTTTCTTC. The chain joins TRBV6-6 to TRBJ2-1; D is perhaps TRBD2 (5 bases). This CDR3 has 12 residues. V lost 1 base and J lost 16, with 14 bases in between. Germline loops: CDR1 MNHNY, CDR2 SVGAGI (reference sequence).

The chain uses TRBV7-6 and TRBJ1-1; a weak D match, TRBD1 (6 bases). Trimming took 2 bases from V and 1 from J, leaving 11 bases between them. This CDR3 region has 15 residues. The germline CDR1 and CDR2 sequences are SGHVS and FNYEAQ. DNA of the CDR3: TGTGCCAGCAGCTTATGGGGCAGGGGGAACACTGAAGCTTTCTTT. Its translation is CASSLWGRGNTEAFF.

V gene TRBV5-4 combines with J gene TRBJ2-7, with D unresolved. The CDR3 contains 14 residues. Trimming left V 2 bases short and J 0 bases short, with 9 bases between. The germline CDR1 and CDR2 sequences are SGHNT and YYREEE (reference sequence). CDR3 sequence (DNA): TGTGCCAGCAGCTTAAGCGAGAGCTCCTACGAGCAGTACTTC. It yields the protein CASSLSESSYEQYF. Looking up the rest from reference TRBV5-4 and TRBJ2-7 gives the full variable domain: ETGVTQSPTHLIKTRGQQVTLRCSSQSGHNTVSWYQQALGQGPQFIFQYYREEENGRGNFPPRFSGLQFPNYSSELNVNALELDDSALYLCASSLSESSYEQYFGPGTRLTVT.

The CDR3 spells CASSLGGYSGVISYEQYF. Written as DNA, the CDR3 is TGTGCCAGCAGCTTAGGAGGTTATAGCGGGGTGATCTCCTACGAGCAGTACTTC. This chain links TRBV7-2 with TRBJ2-7, with 8 bases fitting TRBD2. The germline CDR1 and CDR2 sequences are SGHTA and FQGNSA. This CDR3 contains 18 residues. After removal of 1 base from V and 0 bases from J, the junction contained 11 bases not matched to a gene.

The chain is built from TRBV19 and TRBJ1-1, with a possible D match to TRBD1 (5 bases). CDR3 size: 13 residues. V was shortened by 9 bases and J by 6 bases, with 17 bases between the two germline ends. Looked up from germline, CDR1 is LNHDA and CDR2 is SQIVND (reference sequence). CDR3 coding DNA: TGTGCCAGCTACAGGTCTAAAGGTGCTGAAGCTTTCTTT. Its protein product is CASYRSKGAEAFF.

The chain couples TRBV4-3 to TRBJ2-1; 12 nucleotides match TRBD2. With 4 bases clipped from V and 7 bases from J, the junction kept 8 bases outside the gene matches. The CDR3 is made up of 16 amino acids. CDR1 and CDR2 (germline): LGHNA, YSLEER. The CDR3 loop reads CASSPHLAGGKNEQFF. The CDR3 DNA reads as TGCGCCAGCAGCCCACACCTAGCGGGAGGGAAGAATGAGCAGTTCTTC.

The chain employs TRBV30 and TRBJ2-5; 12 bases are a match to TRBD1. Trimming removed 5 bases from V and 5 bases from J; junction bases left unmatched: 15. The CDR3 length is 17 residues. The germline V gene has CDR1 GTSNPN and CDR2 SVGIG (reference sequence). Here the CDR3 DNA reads TGTGCCTGGCTTGGGACAGGGGGCTGGGGGGTAGGTGAGACCCAGTACTTC. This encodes CAWLGTGGWGVGETQYF.